The clone carrying this T cell receptor (beta chain) was counted only a few times. The ends were cut back, 0 bases at V and 2 bases at J, with 3 bases in the middle. Germline values: CDR1 SGHRS, CDR2 YFSETQ. The CDR3 has 13 amino acids. These data originate in a study of beta chain features in type 1 diabetes. The authors obtained over 98% purity in all sorted populations. Expressed TCRB transcripts were sequenced, since all the RNA that had been isolated was reverse transcribed. TCRdb's table, derived via immunoSEQ multiplex PCR, lists solely in-frame clones and lacks some. This table holds about 150,000 clones, about 44% found once.

What was sequenced was Tregs from blood. The gene calls are TRBV5-1 and TRBJ1-3, with D unresolved. This sequence was found in a man younger than 35 in good health. For the CDR3, the DNA is TGCGCCAGCAGCTTGGAGCCTGGAAACACCATATATTTT. Its protein product is CASSLEPGNTIYF.